One sample yielded the 21 T cell receptor beta chains listed below, sequenced in a study of blood T cell repertoires in COVID-19. Here immunoSEQ multiplex PCR was the method, and the copy in TCRdb shows in-frame clones only, minus some. The sample gives about 80,000 clones, around 89% of which show up once; more than 5.5% is in the top ten. The sequenced sample was peripheral blood. All receptors derive from a woman older than 75 with acute or convalescent COVID-19.

This clone appeared a few times. The V call is TRBV6-5, the J call TRBJ1-6; no clear D. V lost 8 bases and J 6 bases, leaving 17 bases between the germline ends. The V gene's germline CDR1 is MNHEY and CDR2 SVGAGI. The CDR3 runs to 15 residues. The CDR3, as DNA: TGTGCCAGCTGGCCCACGCCGTTCCTTAATTCACCCCTCCACTTT. This sequence encodes CASWPTPFLNSPLHF.

The V and J genes are TRBV5-1 and TRBJ2-3, with 11 bases that match TRBD2. Trimming removed 4 bases from V and 4 bases from J; junction bases left unmatched: 8. The CDR3 has 16 amino acids. Germline lookup yields CDR1 SGHRS and CDR2 YFSETQ. The DNA of the CDR3 is TGCGCCAGCAGCCGCACTAGCGGGAGCTCGGCAGATACGCAGTATTTT. This encodes CASSRTSGSSADTQYF.

The chain has TRBV4-3 and TRBJ2-3, with D perhaps matching TRBD2 (6 bases). Germline V gives CDR1 LGHNA, CDR2 YSLEER. V dropped 2 bases and J dropped 5 bases, with 11 bases sitting between them. This CDR3 contains 14 residues. CDR3 DNA: TGCGCCAGCAGCCAAACTAGCCCCCTAGATACGCAGTATTTT. Translating it yields CASSQTSPLDTQYF.

The rearrangement uses TRBV29-1 and TRBJ1-1, with 8 bases aligning to TRBD1. V lost 2 bases, J lost 1 base, and 6 bases stayed unmatched. CDR1 SQVTM and CDR2 ANQGSEA come from the germline V gene. This CDR3 region has 15 residues. CDR3 coding DNA: TGCAGCGTTGAAAACACAGGGGGTTCGAACACTGAAGCTTTCTTT. It codes for CSVENTGGSNTEAFF. Variable domain in full (rest from reference TRBV29-1 and TRBJ1-1): SAVISQKPSRDICQRGTSLTIQCQVDSQVTMMFWYRQQPGQSLTLIATANQGSEATYESGFVIDKFPISRPNLTFSTLTVSNMSPEDSSIYLCSVENTGGSNTEAFFGQGTRLTVV.

The rearrangement uses TRBV20-1 and TRBJ2-1, with D maybe TRBD1 (6 bases). From germline, CDR1 is DFQATT and CDR2 SNEGSKA (reference sequence). Trimming pared 2 bases from V and 7 bases from J, leaving 6 bases between. The CDR3 totals 11 residues. CDR3 residues: CSARRGNEQFF. The CDR3 bases are TGCAGTGCTAGAAGGGGGAATGAGCAGTTCTTC.

In regard to this clone: The same CDR3 arises from other DNA sequences in this sample as well. V is TRBV10-3 and J is TRBJ1-2, with 7 nucleotides matching TRBD1. The trim removed 6 bases at V and 3 bases at J, leaving 4 bases unmatched. Germline CDR1 is ENHRY and CDR2 is SYGVKD. The CDR3 runs to 13 residues. CDR3 sequence reads: CAISRQGDYGYTF. DNA of the CDR3: TGTGCCATCAGCCGACAGGGTGACTATGGCTACACCTTC.

The rearrangement uses TRBV2 and TRBJ2-7, with D possibly matching TRBD2 (6 bases). V gave up 8 bases and J gave up 6 bases, with 26 bases separating them. The germline gives CDR1 SNHLY, CDR2 FYNNEI. The CDR3 spans 16 residues. In DNA, the CDR3 is TGTGCCAGCGTCCCCGGAGGGGCAGGCTTGTTGGGCGAGCAGTACTTC. It yields the protein CASVPGGAGLLGEQYF. Full variable domain (missing parts from reference TRBV2 and TRBJ2-7): EPEVTQTPSHQVTQMGQEVILRCVPISNHLYFYWYRQILGQKVEFLVSFYNNEISEKSEIFDDQFSVERPDGSNFTLKIRSTKLEDSAMYFCASVPGGAGLLGEQYFGPGTRLTVT.

The rearrangement links TRBV7-8 to TRBJ1-1, with D tentatively TRBD1 (5 bases). The CDR3 loop spans 12 amino acids. CDR1 and CDR2 from the germline V gene are SGHVS and FQNEAQ. V was pared by 8 bases and J by 12 bases, with 19 bases between. The CDR3 DNA reads as TGTGCCAGCGGGAATTTTGGCAGGGAAACTTTCTTT. This sequence encodes CASGNFGRETFF.

The chain employs TRBV10-3 and TRBJ1-2; the D gene is possibly TRBD1 (5 bases). V was clipped by 3 bases and J by 0 bases, with 11 bases between them. CDR1 and CDR2 (germline): ENHRY, SYGVKD. The CDR3 contains 15 residues. The CDR3 region is CAISEAGLPNYGYTF. In DNA form, the CDR3 reads TGTGCCATCAGTGAAGCAGGGCTACCTAACTATGGCTACACCTTC.

V gene TRBV6-5 combines with J gene TRBJ2-1; weak D call: TRBD2 (6 bases). CDR1 and CDR2 (germline): MNHEY, SVGAGI. This CDR3 comprises 15 residues. V was pared by 7 bases and J by 4 bases, with 17 bases between. For the CDR3, the DNA is TGTGCCAGCACTCTATTAATAGCGGATTACAATGAGCAGTTCTTC. Its protein is CASTLLIADYNEQFF.

The chain carries TRBV19 and TRBJ1-1, with a weak D call TRBD1 (5 bases). V shed 3 bases and J shed 1 base, with 9 bases lying between them. Germline V lookup: CDR1 LNHDA, CDR2 SQIVND (reference sequence). The CDR3 totals 14 residues. The CDR3 nucleotides read TGTGCCAGTAGTATGGAGGGGTGGAACACTGAAGCTTTCTTT. Residues: CASSMEGWNTEAFF.

V and J are TRBV5-1 and TRBJ1-4; 9 positions agree with TRBD1. V was pared by 3 bases and J by 8 bases, with 5 bases of the junction left unmatched. This CDR3 is built from 14 residues. CDR1 and CDR2 from the germline V gene are SGHRS and YFSETQ. The CDR3 DNA is TGCGCCAGCAGCTCCGGGACAGGGAAGGAAAAACTGTTTTTT. This codes for CASSSGTGKEKLFF.

The chain carries TRBV3-1 (or the pseudogene TRBV3-2) and TRBJ2-5, with 10 positions matching TRBD2. The J segment lost 2 bases and the V segment lost 2 bases, leaving 5 bases of the junction unmatched. The CDR3 sequence is 16 residues long. Per the germline V gene, CDR1 is LGHDT and CDR2 is YNNKEL (reference sequence). CDR3 sequence reads: CASSQISGGLQETQYF. The CDR3 nucleotides read TGTGCCAGCAGCCAAATTAGCGGGGGGTTACAAGAGACCCAGTACTTC.

This chain uses TRBV25-1 with TRBJ1-5; D ambiguous. Between the trimmed V and J ends, which lost 5 bases and 11 bases, there was a span of 13 bases. The CDR3 consists of 12 residues. Per germline, CDR1 MGHDK and CDR2 SYGVNS. The CDR3 nucleotides read TGTGCCAGCAGTACCCCCGTTGGAGCCCAGCATTTT. It codes for CASSTPVGAQHF.

The chain links TRBV28 to TRBJ1-5; D not certain. Trimming took 6 bases from V and 6 from J, leaving 9 bases between them. The CDR3 runs to 12 residues. Germline V gives CDR1 MDHEN, CDR2 SYDVKM. The CDR3 nucleotides are TGTGCCAGCAGGGATAGGAGTCAGCCCCAGCATTTT. This sequence encodes CASRDRSQPQHF.

V usage is TRBV19 and J usage is TRBJ1-2, with TRBD1 matching 7 bases. The length of the CDR3 is 15 residues. CDR1 is LNHDA, CDR2 SQIVND, per germline (reference sequence). V was pared by 6 bases and J by 6 bases, with 13 bases of the junction left unmatched. CDR3 bases: TGTGCCAGTAGCCAAACCCCCCGGACAGGCCATGGCTACACCTTC. It yields the protein CASSQTPRTGHGYTF.

A single count supports this clone. V usage is TRBV7-2 and J usage is TRBJ1-2; no definite D call. CDR1 and CDR2 (germline): SGHTA, FQGNSA. V dropped 5 bases and J dropped 1 base, with 20 bases sitting between them. The CDR3 is 17 residues long. The CDR3 reads CASSALAPDGLNYGYTF. DNA of the CDR3: TGTGCCAGCAGCGCATTAGCACCGGACGGACTTAACTATGGCTACACCTTC.

The chain carries TRBV19 and TRBJ2-3; possible D gene TRBD2, 6 bases. The CDR3 covers 14 residues. Germline CDR1 is LNHDA and CDR2 is SQIVND (reference sequence). V lost 1 base to trimming and J lost 1 base, with 6 bases between them. The CDR3 is CASSIAGGTDTQYF. The DNA of the CDR3 is TGTGCCAGTAGTATAGCGGGAGGCACAGATACGCAGTATTTT. Drawing the rest from reference TRBV19 and TRBJ2-3, the complete variable domain is DGGITQSPKYLFRKEGQNVTLSCEQNLNHDAMYWYRQDPGQGLRLIYYSQIVNDFQKGDIAEGYSVSREKKESFPLTVTSAQKNPTAFYLCASSIAGGTDTQYFGPGTRLTVL.

The CDR3 DNA sequence: TGTGCCAGCAGCTCAACTAGCGGGAGATCCCACGAGCAGTACTTC. This sequence encodes CASSSTSGRSHEQYF. This chain connects TRBV7-8 to TRBJ2-7; 11 bases are shared with TRBD2. Germline trimming cut 4 bases from V and 5 bases from J; bases unmatched to any gene: 7. This CDR3 spans 15 amino acids. Germline values: CDR1 SGHVS, CDR2 FQNEAQ.

The gene calls are TRBV4-3 and TRBJ2-3; the match to TRBD2 covers 12 bases. After removal of 0 bases from V and 1 base from J, the junction contained 5 bases not matched to a gene. There are 18 residues in the CDR3. Germline V gene lookup returns CDR1 LGHNA and CDR2 YSLEER. This CDR3 reads CASSQEALAGGGTDTQYF. The CDR3 DNA follows: TGCGCCAGCAGCCAAGAGGCCCTAGCGGGGGGGGGCACAGATACGCAGTATTTT.

This rearrangement joins TRBV30 to TRBJ1-4, with 7 bases matching TRBD1. The germline V gene encodes CDR1 GTSNPN and CDR2 SVGIG (reference sequence). The CDR3 consists of 15 residues. Trimming at V came to 2 bases and at J to 4 bases, leaving 7 bases not matched to a gene. This CDR3 reads CAWSPKTGYNEKLFF. CDR3 sequence (DNA): TGTGCCTGGAGTCCGAAGACAGGGTATAATGAAAAACTGTTTTTT.